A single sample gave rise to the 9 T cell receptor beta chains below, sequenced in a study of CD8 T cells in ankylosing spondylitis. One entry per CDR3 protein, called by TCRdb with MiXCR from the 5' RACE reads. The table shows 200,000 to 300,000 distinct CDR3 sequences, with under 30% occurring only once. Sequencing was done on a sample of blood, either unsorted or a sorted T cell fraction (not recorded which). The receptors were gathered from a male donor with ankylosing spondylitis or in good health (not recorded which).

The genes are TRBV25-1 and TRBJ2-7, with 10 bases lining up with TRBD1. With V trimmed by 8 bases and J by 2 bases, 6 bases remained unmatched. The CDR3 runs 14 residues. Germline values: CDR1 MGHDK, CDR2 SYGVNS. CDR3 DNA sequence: TGTGCCAGCGGGGGGGACAGGGGCGCCTACGAGCAGTACTTC. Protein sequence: CASGGDRGAYEQYF.

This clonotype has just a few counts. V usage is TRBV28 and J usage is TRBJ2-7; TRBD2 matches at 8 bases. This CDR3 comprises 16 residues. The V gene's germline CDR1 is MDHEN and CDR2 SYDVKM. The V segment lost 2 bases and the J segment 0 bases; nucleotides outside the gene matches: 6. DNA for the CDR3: TGTGCCAGCAGTTTAGGGTCTGCGGGGGGCTCCTACGAGCAGTACTTC. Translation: CASSLGSAGGSYEQYF.

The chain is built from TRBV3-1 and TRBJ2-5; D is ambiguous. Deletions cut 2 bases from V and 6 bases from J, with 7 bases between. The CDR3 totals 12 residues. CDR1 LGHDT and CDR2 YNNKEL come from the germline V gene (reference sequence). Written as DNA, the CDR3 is TGTGCCAGCAGCCAAAGTAGGAAGACCCAGTACTTC. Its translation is CASSQSRKTQYF.

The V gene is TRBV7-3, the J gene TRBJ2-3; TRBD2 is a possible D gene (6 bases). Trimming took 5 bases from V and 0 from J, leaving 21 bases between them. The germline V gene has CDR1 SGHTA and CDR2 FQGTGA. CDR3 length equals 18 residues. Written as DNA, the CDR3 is TGTGCCAGCAGCATCTCGGGACTCACTGTAACTAGCACAGATACGCAGTATTTT. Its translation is CASSISGLTVTSTDTQYF. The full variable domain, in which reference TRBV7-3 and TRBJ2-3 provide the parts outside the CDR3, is GAGVSQTPSNKVTEKGKYVELRCDPISGHTALYWYRQSLGQGPEFLIYFQGTGAADDSGLPNDRFFAVRPEGSVSTLKIQRTERGDSAVYLCASSISGLTVTSTDTQYFGPGTRLTVL.

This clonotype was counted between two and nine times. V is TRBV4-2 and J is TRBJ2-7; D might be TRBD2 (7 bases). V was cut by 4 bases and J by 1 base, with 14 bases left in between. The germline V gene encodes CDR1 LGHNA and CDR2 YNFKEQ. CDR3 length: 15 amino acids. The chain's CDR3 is CASSPPGGASYEQYF. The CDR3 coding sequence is TGTGCCAGCAGCCCCCCGGGGGGCGCGTCCTACGAGCAGTACTTC.

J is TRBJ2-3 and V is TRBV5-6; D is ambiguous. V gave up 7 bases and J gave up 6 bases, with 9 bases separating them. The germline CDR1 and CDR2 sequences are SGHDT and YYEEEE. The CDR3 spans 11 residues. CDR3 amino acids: CASQNRDTQYF. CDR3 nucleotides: TGTGCCAGCCAAAACCGGGATACGCAGTATTTT.

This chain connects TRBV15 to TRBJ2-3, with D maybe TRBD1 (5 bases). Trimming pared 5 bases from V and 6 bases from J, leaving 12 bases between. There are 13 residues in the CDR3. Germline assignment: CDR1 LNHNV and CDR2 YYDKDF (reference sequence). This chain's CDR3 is CATSGQGLDTQYF. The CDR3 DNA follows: TGTGCCACCAGCGGCCAGGGTCTTGATACGCAGTATTTT.

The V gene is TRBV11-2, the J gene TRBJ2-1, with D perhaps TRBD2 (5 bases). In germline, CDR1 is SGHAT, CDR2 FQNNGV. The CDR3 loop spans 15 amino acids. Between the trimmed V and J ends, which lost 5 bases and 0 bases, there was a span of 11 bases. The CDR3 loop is CASSGGYHSYNEQFF. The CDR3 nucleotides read TGTGCCAGCAGCGGAGGTTACCACTCCTACAATGAGCAGTTCTTC.

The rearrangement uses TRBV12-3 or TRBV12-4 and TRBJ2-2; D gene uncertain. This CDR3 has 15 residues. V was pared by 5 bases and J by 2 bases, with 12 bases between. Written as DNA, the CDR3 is TGTGCCAGCAGTGCCCTTTCCCGTAACACCGGGGAGCTGTTTTTT. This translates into CASSALSRNTGELFF.